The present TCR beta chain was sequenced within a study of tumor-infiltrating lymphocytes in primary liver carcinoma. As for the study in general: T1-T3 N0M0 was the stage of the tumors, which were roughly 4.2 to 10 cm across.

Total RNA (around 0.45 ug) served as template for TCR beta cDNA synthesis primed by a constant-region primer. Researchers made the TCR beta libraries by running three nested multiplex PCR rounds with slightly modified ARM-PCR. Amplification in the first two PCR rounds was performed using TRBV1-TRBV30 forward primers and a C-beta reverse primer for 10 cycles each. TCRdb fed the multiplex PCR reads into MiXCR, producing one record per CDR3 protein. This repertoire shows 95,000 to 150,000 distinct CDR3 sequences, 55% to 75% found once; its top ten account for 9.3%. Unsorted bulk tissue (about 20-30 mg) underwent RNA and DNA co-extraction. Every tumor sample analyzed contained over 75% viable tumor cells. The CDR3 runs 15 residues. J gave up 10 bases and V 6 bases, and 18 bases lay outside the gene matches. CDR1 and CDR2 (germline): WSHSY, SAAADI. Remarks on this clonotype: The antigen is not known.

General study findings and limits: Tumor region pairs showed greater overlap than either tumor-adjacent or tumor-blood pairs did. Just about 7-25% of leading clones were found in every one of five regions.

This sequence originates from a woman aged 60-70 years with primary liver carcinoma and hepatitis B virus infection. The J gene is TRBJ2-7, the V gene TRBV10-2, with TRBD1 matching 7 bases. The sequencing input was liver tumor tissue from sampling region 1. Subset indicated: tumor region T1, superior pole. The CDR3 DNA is TGCGCCAGCAGAGGAAAAGTAGCCGACAGGGACGGACAGTACTTC. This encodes CASRGKVADRDGQYF.